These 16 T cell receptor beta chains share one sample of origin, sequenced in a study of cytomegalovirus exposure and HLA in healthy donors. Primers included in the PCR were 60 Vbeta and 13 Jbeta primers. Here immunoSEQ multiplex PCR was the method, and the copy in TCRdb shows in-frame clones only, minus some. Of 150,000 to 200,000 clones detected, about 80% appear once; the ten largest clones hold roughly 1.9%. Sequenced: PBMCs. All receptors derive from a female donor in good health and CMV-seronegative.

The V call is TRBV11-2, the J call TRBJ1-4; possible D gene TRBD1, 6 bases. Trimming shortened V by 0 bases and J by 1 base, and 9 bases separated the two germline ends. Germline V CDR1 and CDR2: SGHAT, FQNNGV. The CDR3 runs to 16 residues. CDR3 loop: CASSLDRGVTNEKLFF. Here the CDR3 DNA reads TGTGCCAGCAGCTTAGACAGGGGAGTAACTAATGAAAAACTGTTTTTT.

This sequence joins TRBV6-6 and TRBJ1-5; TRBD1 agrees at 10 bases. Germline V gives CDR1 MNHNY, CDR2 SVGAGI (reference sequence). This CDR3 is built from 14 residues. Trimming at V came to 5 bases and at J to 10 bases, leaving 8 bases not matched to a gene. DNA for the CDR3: TGTGCCAGCAGTGGGACAGGGGAGGTGTCTCCCCAGCATTTT. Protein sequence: CASSGTGEVSPQHF.

The CDR3 region has the DNA TGTGCCTGGAGTGTGGGGGGGGCGGTCGGAAACACCATATATTTT. Translating gives CAWSVGGAVGNTIYF. The J gene is TRBJ1-3, the V gene TRBV30, with D possibly being TRBD1 (6 bases). The CDR3 totals 15 residues. The V end was cut by 0 bases, the J end by 4 bases, with 13 bases between. Germline V gene sequence: CDR1 GTSNPN, CDR2 SVGIG (reference sequence).

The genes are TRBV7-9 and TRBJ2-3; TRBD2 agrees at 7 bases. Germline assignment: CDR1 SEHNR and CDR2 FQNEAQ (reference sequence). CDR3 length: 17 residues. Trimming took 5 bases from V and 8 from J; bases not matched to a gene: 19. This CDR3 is CASSPGGGPSSAGTQYF. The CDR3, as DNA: TGTGCCAGCAGCCCGGGCGGGGGACCTTCATCAGCGGGTACGCAGTATTTT. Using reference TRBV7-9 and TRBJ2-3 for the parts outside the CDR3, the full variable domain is DTGVSQNPRHKITKRGQNVTFRCDPISEHNRLYWYRQTLGQGPEFLTYFQNEAQLEKSRLLSDRFSAERPKGSFSTLEIQRTEQGDSAMYLCASSPGGGPSSAGTQYFGPGTRLTVL.

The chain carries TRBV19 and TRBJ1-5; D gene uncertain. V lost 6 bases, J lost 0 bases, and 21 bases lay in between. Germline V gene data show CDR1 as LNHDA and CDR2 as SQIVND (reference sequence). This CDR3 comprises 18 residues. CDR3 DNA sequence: TGTGCCAGTAGAATGGGCTCCAGGTCCCTTTCTAGCAATCAGCCCCAGCATTTT. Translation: CASRMGSRSLSSNQPQHF.

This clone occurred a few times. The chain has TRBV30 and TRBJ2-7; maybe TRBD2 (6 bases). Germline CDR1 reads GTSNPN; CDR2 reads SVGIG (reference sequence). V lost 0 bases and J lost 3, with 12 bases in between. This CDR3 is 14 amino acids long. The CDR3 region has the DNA TGTGCCTGGAGTGTAAGGGACTTGTACTACGAGCAGTACTTC. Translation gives CAWSVRDLYYEQYF.

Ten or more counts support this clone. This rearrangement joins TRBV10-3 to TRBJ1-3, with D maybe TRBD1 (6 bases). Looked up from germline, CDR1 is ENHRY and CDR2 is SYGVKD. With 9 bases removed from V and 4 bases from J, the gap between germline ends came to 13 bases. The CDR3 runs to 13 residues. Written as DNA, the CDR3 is TGTGCCATTCGGGACACCTCAGGAAACACCATATATTTT. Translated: CAIRDTSGNTIYF.

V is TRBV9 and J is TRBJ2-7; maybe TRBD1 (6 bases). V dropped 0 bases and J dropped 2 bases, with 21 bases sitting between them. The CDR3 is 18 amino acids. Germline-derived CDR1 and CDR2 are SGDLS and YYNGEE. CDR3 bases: TGTGCCAGCAGCGTAGAAGCCAGGGGATTGGGTGCGGCCTACGAGCAGTACTTC. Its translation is CASSVEARGLGAAYEQYF.

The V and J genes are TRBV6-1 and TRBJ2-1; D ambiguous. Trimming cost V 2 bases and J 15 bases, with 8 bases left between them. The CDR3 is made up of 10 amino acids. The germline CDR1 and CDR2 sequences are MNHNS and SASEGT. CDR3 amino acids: CASSEWAWFF. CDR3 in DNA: TGTGCCAGCAGTGAATGGGCTTGGTTCTTC.

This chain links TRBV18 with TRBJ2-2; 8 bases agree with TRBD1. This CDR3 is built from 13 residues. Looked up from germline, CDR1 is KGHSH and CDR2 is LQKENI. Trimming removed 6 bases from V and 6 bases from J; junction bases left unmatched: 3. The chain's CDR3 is CASSLQGAGELFF. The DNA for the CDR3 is TGTGCCAGCTCCCTACAGGGGGCCGGGGAGCTGTTTTTT.

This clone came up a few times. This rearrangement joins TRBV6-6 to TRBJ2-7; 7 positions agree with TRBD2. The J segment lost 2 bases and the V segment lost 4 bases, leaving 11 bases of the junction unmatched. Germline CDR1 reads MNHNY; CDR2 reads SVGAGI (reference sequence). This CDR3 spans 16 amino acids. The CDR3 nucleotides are TGTGCCAGCAGTTCCCCTTTTGCGGGAGAAACCTACGAGCAGTACTTC. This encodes CASSSPFAGETYEQYF.

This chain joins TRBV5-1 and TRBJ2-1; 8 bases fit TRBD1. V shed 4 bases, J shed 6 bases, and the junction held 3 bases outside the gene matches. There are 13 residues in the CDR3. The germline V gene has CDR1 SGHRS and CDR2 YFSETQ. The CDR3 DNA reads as TGCGCCAGCAGCGGGGACAGGTTCAATGAGCAGTTCTTC. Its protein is CASSGDRFNEQFF.

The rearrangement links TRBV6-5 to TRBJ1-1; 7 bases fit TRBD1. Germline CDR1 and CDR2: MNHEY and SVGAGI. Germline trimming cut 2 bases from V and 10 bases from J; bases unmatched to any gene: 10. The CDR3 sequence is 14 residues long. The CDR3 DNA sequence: TGTGCCAGCAGTTACGCCCAGGGGGGCAGTGGAGCTTTCTTT. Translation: CASSYAQGGSGAFF.

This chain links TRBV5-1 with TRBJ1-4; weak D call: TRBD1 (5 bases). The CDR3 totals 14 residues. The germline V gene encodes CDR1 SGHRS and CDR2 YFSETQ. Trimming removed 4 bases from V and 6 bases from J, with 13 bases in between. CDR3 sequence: CASSAQGPDEKLFF. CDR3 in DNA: TGCGCCAGCAGCGCGCAGGGCCCCGATGAAAAACTGTTTTTT.

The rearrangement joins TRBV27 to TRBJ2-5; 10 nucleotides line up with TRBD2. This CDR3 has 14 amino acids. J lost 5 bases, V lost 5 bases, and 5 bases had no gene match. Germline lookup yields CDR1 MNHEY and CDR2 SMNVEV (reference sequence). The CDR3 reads CASSLAGVGETQYF. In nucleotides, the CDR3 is TGTGCCAGCAGTCTAGCGGGAGTCGGGGAGACCCAGTACTTC.

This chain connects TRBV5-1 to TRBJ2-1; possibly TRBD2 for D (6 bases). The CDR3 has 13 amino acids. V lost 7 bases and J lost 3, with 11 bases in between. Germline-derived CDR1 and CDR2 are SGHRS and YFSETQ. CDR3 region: CASRDWDYNEQFF. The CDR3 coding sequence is TGCGCCAGCCGGGACTGGGACTACAATGAGCAGTTCTTC.